This T cell receptor beta chain emerged from a study of blood T cells in healthy people across ages. Overall study results and limits: The authors considered diversity estimates from one million T cells to be underestimates. Per million T cells, TCR beta diversity dropped roughly linearly as age increased. It was the long-lived donors that had more naive CD4+ cells and higher diversity than aged donors.

Germline-derived CDR1 and CDR2 are MNHNS and SASEGT. CDR3 length equals 13 residues. V lost 2 bases to trimming and J lost 2 bases, with 5 bases between them. In this sample, this clonotype turned up many times. Its target is unknown. The use of a sample-barcoded 5' primer and a J-beta primer mix characterized a second PCR of roughly 6 to 11 cycles. TCRdb re-called the 5' RACE reads through MiXCR, storing one row per CDR3 protein. The sample holds about 590,000 distinct CDR3 sequences; about 30% are singletons and the top ten take 15% to 18%. The clonotype originates from a woman aged 80 or over in good health. The sequencing input was blood. The V gene is TRBV6-1, the J gene TRBJ2-3; D is unresolved. CDR3 region: CASSERDTDTQYF. CDR3 DNA sequence: TGTGCCAGCAGTGAAAGGGACACAGATACGCAGTATTTT.